One and the same sample provided the 27 T cell receptor beta chains below, sequenced in a study of cytomegalovirus exposure and HLA in healthy donors (dated by TCRdb to 2016 to 2017). Libraries were made using the immunoSEQ multiplex PCR assay. A mixture of 60 forward primers for TCR Vbeta segments and 13 reverse primers for TCR Jbeta segments was used in the multiplex PCR. TCRdb provides this immuneACCESS table in a form limited to in-frame rearrangements. Some clones are lacking; in checked studies, under half of them reflect an unresolved V gene, and why the rest are absent is not known. The sample profile shows tens of thousands of clones; over 55% of them were found once. The top ten clones comprise approximately 21% of the sample. Sequencing was carried out using PBMCs. Receptors were obtained from a woman aged 45-60 years in good health and CMV-seropositive.

The chain joins TRBV28 to TRBJ1-1; 9 bases align to TRBD1. The CDR3 sequence is 17 residues long. With 4 bases clipped from V and 4 bases from J, the junction kept 13 bases outside the gene matches. Per the germline V gene, CDR1 is MDHEN and CDR2 is SYDVKM. The CDR3 protein is CASSSQTGGIWGTEAFF. CDR3 nucleotides: TGTGCCAGCAGTTCTCAGACAGGGGGGATATGGGGCACTGAAGCTTTCTTT.

The chain combines TRBV6-5 with TRBJ1-1; no clear D. The germline V gene encodes CDR1 MNHEY and CDR2 SVGAGI. The length of the CDR3 is 13 residues. The ends were cut back, 6 bases at V and 1 base at J, with 9 bases in the middle. This CDR3 is CASRALKNTEAFF. DNA for the CDR3: TGTGCCAGCAGAGCCCTCAAGAACACTGAAGCTTTCTTT.

The sample holds a few counts of this clone. J is TRBJ1-1 and V is TRBV5-6; TRBD1 aligns across 9 bases. V was pared by 2 bases and J by 6 bases, with 5 bases of the junction left unmatched. This CDR3 contains 14 residues. Germline V lookup: CDR1 SGHDT, CDR2 YYEEEE. CDR3 nucleotide sequence: TGTGCCAGCAGCTTCAGGGACAGGGTGCCTGAAGCTTTCTTT. It codes for CASSFRDRVPEAFF.

The chain combines TRBV30 with TRBJ2-6; possibly TRBD2 for D (7 bases). The germline CDR1 and CDR2 sequences are GTSNPN and SVGIG (reference sequence). The ends were cut back, 0 bases at V and 1 base at J, with 10 bases in the middle. The CDR3 loop spans 16 amino acids. The CDR3 loop reads CAWSVAGASGANVLTF. CDR3 bases: TGTGCCTGGAGTGTTGCGGGGGCATCTGGGGCCAACGTCCTGACTTTC.

The chain links TRBV29-1 to TRBJ1-4; TRBD1 agrees at 8 bases. The CDR3 extends over 15 amino acids. Germline V gene data show CDR1 as SQVTM and CDR2 as ANQGSEA. V shed 5 bases, J shed 8 bases, and the junction held 13 bases outside the gene matches. The CDR3 loop is CSVLKNRGIAEKLFF. The CDR3 nucleotides are TGCAGCGTTTTGAAGAACAGGGGGATTGCGGAAAAACTGTTTTTT.

This clone came up once. V gene TRBV13 combines with J gene TRBJ1-4, with TRBD1 matching over 7 bases. The CDR3 sequence is 17 residues long. Germline lookup yields CDR1 PRHDT and CDR2 FYEKMQ (reference sequence). V lost 0 bases to trimming and J lost 3 bases; unmatched junction nucleotides: 7. This chain's CDR3 is CASSLGGRGAANEKLFF. CDR3 coding DNA: TGTGCCAGCAGCTTAGGTGGCAGGGGGGCAGCTAATGAAAAACTGTTTTTT. The variable domain in full, completed from reference TRBV13 and TRBJ1-4, reads AAGVIQSPRHLIKEKRETATLKCYPIPRHDTVYWYQQGPGQDPQFLISFYEKMQSDKGSIPDRFSAQQFSDYHSELNMSSLELGDSALYFCASSLGGRGAANEKLFFGSGTQLSVL.

This chain uses TRBV7-2 with TRBJ1-1; D is undetermined. The germline V gene has CDR1 SGHTA and CDR2 FQGNSA. The germline V and J ends were trimmed by 6 bases and 0 bases, with 8 bases remaining between them. CDR3 size: 13 residues. The chain's CDR3 is CASRIDMNTEAFF. The CDR3 DNA reads as TGTGCCAGCAGGATAGATATGAACACTGAAGCTTTCTTT.

The chain combines TRBV11-2 with TRBJ2-7; possible D gene TRBD1, 5 bases. Germline assignment: CDR1 SGHAT and CDR2 FQNNGV. The CDR3 is 14 amino acids. V gave up 5 bases and J gave up 0 bases, with 11 bases separating them. In DNA form, the CDR3 reads TGTGCCAGCAGCCTCGACAGAAACTCCTACGAGCAGTACTTC. This sequence encodes CASSLDRNSYEQYF.

The gene calls are TRBV6-5 and TRBJ1-1; perhaps TRBD1 as D (5 bases). V lost 2 bases and J 3 bases, leaving 10 bases between the germline ends. The CDR3 loop spans 14 amino acids. Germline assignment: CDR1 MNHEY and CDR2 SVGAGI. The CDR3 DNA is TGTGCCAGCAGTTACACTCCGGGGGACACTGAAGCTTTCTTT. Its protein is CASSYTPGDTEAFF.

V is TRBV30 and J is TRBJ2-2; D is possibly TRBD1 (6 bases). The germline V and J ends were trimmed by 4 bases and 6 bases, with 15 bases remaining between them. Germline V gene lookup returns CDR1 GTSNPN and CDR2 SVGIG (reference sequence). CDR3 size: 14 residues. CDR3 sequence (DNA): TGTGCCTGGAATCCAGGGGTCCCCCCCGGGGAGCTGTTTTTT. It translates to CAWNPGVPPGELFF.

CDR3 in amino acids: CASSYFTGTGTYGYTF. The CDR3 region has the DNA TGTGCCAGCAGTTACTTCACCGGGACAGGGACCTATGGCTACACCTTC. The chain is built from TRBV6-5 and TRBJ1-2; TRBD1 aligns across 9 bases. The trim removed 1 base at V and 4 bases at J, leaving 7 bases unmatched. The CDR3 has 16 residues. CDR1 is MNHEY and CDR2 is SVGAGI in the germline V gene.

The rearrangement joins TRBV30 to TRBJ2-3; 9 bases match TRBD2. V shed 1 base and J 0 bases; nucleotides not matched to a gene: 8. This CDR3 has 17 amino acids. The germline V gene has CDR1 GTSNPN and CDR2 SVGIG (reference sequence). The CDR3 reads CAWSEAALAGSTDTQYF. DNA for the CDR3: TGTGCCTGGAGTGAGGCAGCTCTAGCGGGGAGCACAGATACGCAGTATTTT.

The chain is built from TRBV10-3 and TRBJ2-5; weak D call: TRBD2 (6 bases). V was pared by 5 bases and J by 2 bases, with 9 bases between. The CDR3 spans 13 residues. Germline assignment: CDR1 ENHRY and CDR2 SYGVKD. CDR3 region: CAISREVQETQYF. CDR3 sequence (DNA): TGTGCCATCAGTAGGGAGGTTCAAGAGACCCAGTACTTC.

This chain links TRBV7-8 with TRBJ1-4, with D tentatively TRBD1 (6 bases). This CDR3 is 15 amino acids long. Germline assignment: CDR1 SGHVS and CDR2 FQNEAQ. V dropped 5 bases and J dropped 8 bases, with 18 bases sitting between them. This CDR3 is CASSLGGAAKEKLFF. CDR3 nucleotides: TGTGCCAGCAGCCTCGGGGGGGCGGCGAAGGAAAAACTGTTTTTT.

This chain connects TRBV5-1 to TRBJ2-3, with D possibly TRBD1 on 5 matching bases. The CDR3 is 13 amino acids. V was pared by 1 base and J by 3 bases, with 6 bases between. Germline V gene lookup returns CDR1 SGHRS and CDR2 YFSETQ. CDR3 amino acids: CASSLRGTDTQYF. Here the CDR3 DNA reads TGCGCCAGCAGCTTGAGGGGAACAGATACGCAGTATTTT. Supplemented by reference TRBV5-1 and TRBJ2-3, the full variable domain reads KAGVTQTPRYLIKTRGQQVTLSCSPISGHRSVSWYQQTPGQGLQFLFEYFSETQRNKGNFPGRFSGRQFSNSRSEMNVSTLELGDSALYLCASSLRGTDTQYFGPGTRLTVL.

The genes are TRBV10-3 and TRBJ2-1, with 7 positions matching TRBD1. In germline, CDR1 is ENHRY, CDR2 SYGVKD. The junction had 7 bases not matched to a gene; V was cut back by 7 bases and J by 4 bases. CDR3 length: 14 residues. Written as DNA, the CDR3 is TGTGCCATCACTCCTGACAGGGCGTACAATGAGCAGTTCTTC. Translated, it gives CAITPDRAYNEQFF.

The CDR3 region is CASSPVAPDFSYEQYF. The CDR3 DNA sequence: TGTGCCAGCAGTCCCGTCGCTCCGGACTTTTCCTACGAGCAGTACTTC. This chain links TRBV27 with TRBJ2-5, with a weak D call TRBD2 (5 bases). Matching the DNA end better, TRBJ2-7 makes the J call doubtful. The CDR3 loop spans 16 amino acids. Germline-derived CDR1 and CDR2 are MNHEY and SMNVEV (reference sequence).

The chain is built from TRBV11-1 and TRBJ2-7; TRBD2 might be the D (7 bases). This CDR3 has 15 residues. Germline assignment: CDR1 SGHAT and CDR2 FQDESV (reference sequence). V gave up 6 bases and J gave up 2 bases, with 17 bases separating them. DNA for the CDR3: TGTGCCAGCAGTTTTCGGGGGGCTTTCCCCTACGAGCAGTACTTC. It yields the protein CASSFRGAFPYEQYF.

The chain is built from TRBV2 and TRBJ2-3; tentative D call: TRBD2 (5 bases). V shed 1 base and J shed 3 bases, with 8 bases lying between them. This CDR3 has 14 amino acids. CDR1 and CDR2 (germline): SNHLY, FYNNEI. The CDR3 DNA reads as TGTGCCAGCAGTGAAGGACTAATTACAGATACGCAGTATTTT. This codes for CASSEGLITDTQYF.

The CDR3 DNA sequence: TGTGCCAGCAGCTTAGATTGGGAGGAGTCGTACTTC. It specifies CASSLDWEESYF. The gene calls are TRBV11-2 and TRBJ2-7, with D possibly TRBD2 on 6 matching bases. The CDR3 contains 12 residues. CDR1 and CDR2 from the germline V gene are SGHAT and FQNNGV. The germline V and J ends were trimmed by 0 bases and 12 bases, with 12 bases remaining between them.

This clone has only one observation. The rearrangement uses TRBV5-1 and TRBJ1-2, with 7 bases fitting TRBD1. Germline-derived CDR1 and CDR2 are SGHRS and YFSETQ. This CDR3 region has 17 residues. With 0 bases clipped from V and 2 bases from J, the junction kept 10 bases outside the gene matches. CDR3 protein: CASSLDPGGKNNYGYTF. CDR3 DNA: TGCGCCAGCAGCTTGGACCCAGGGGGTAAAAACAACTATGGCTACACCTTC.

The chain uses TRBV11-3 and TRBJ2-5; 7 bases are a match to TRBD1. The CDR3 is 13 amino acids. J lost 3 bases, V lost 3 bases, and 1 base had no gene match. Germline CDR1 reads SGHNT; CDR2 reads YENEEA. The CDR3 is CASSFDREETQYF. CDR3 in DNA: TGTGCCAGCAGCTTCGACAGGGAAGAGACCCAGTACTTC.

The genes are TRBV2 and TRBJ2-3, with a weak D call TRBD1 (6 bases). This CDR3 is built from 15 residues. Looked up from germline, CDR1 is SNHLY and CDR2 is FYNNEI. Trimming left V 6 bases short and J 1 base short, with 14 bases between. In DNA, the CDR3 is TGTGCCAGCAGGGGCCAGGGGATCGGCACAGATACGCAGTATTTT. As protein: CASRGQGIGTDTQYF. Full variable domain (remainder filled in from reference TRBV2 and TRBJ2-3): EPEVTQTPSHQVTQMGQEVILRCVPISNHLYFYWYRQILGQKVEFLVSFYNNEISEKSEIFDDQFSVERPDGSNFTLKIRSTKLEDSAMYFCASRGQGIGTDTQYFGPGTRLTVL.

The chain joins TRBV6-6 to TRBJ2-7; perhaps TRBD2 as D (5 bases). The CDR3 contains 15 residues. CDR1 MNHNY and CDR2 SVGAGI come from the germline V gene (reference sequence). Trimming removed 3 bases at V and 2 bases at J, with 14 bases between. The DNA for the CDR3 is TGTGCCAGCAGTTATCCGGGGTTCCCGACCTACGAGCAGTACTTC. Translated: CASSYPGFPTYEQYF.

Only a few counts were recorded for this clone. The chain uses TRBV7-8 and TRBJ1-1; D remains unclear. Germline V gives CDR1 SGHVS, CDR2 FQNEAQ. Trimming took 4 bases from V and 0 from J, leaving 6 bases between them. There are 13 residues in the CDR3. The CDR3 sequence: CASSSQVNTEAFF. In nucleotides, the CDR3 is TGTGCCAGCAGCTCCCAGGTGAACACTGAAGCTTTCTTT.

This clone occurred many times. The chain's CDR3 is CASNSRRTGQANYGYTF. Written as DNA, the CDR3 is TGTGCCAGTAATTCACGAAGGACAGGGCAAGCTAACTATGGCTACACCTTC. The rearrangement uses TRBV19 and TRBJ1-2, with 8 bases matching TRBD1. V lost 7 bases, J lost 0 bases, and 13 bases stayed unmatched. The CDR3 spans 17 residues. Per germline, CDR1 LNHDA and CDR2 SQIVND (reference sequence).

This clone has only a few counts. This rearrangement joins TRBV18 to TRBJ1-2; D not certain. CDR1 and CDR2 from the germline V gene are KGHSH and LQKENI. This CDR3 is built from 13 residues. V was pared by 2 bases and J by 3 bases, with 7 bases between. The CDR3 nucleotides are TGTGCCAGCTCACCAAGAGGGCACTATGGCTACACCTTC. This translates into CASSPRGHYGYTF.